This T cell receptor (beta chain) appears in the sequencing data of a study of blood T cell repertoires in COVID-19. Study at large: T cells, B-cell-depleted T cells, or PBMCs supplied cDNA or gDNA.

Per the original methods: Nucleated cell counts were estimated from reference gene primer amplification. Sequencing used immunoSEQ multiplex PCR; TCRdb keeps in-frame clones, though not all of them. The V and J calls and the clone size are those of that table, but D and trimming were determined from the DNA. The table has under 200,000 clones, more than 70% seen once. Recruits, aged roughly 18 to 100 years, lived in 24 US areas. Participant reports of clinical history set cohort assignment. Germline V CDR1 and CDR2: LNHNV, YYDKDF (reference sequence). The CDR3 sequence is 15 residues long. The V end was cut by 1 base, the J end by 3 bases, with 10 bases between.

What was sequenced was PBMCs or T cells enriched from blood (not recorded which). The sequence came from a woman aged 45 to 65 in a cohort exposed to, infected with or recovered from COVID-19 (not recorded which). The rearrangement uses TRBV15 and TRBJ1-5, with a weak D call TRBD1 (5 bases). The CDR3 DNA reads as TGTGCCACCAGCAGAGGCGACAGCCTCAATCAGCCCCAGCATTTT. Protein sequence: CATSRGDSLNQPQHF. Full variable domain (remainder filled in from reference TRBV15 and TRBJ1-5): DAMVIQNPRYQVTQFGKPVTLSCSQTLNHNVMYWYQQKSSQAPKLLFHYYDKDFNNEADTPDNFQSRRPNTSFCFLDIRSPGLGDTAMYLCATSRGDSLNQPQHFGDGTRLSIL.